The 11 T cell receptor beta chains presented below share a single source sample, sequenced in a study of beta chain features in type 1 diabetes. The whole isolated RNA underwent reverse transcription, so sequencing captured expressed TCRB transcripts. Repertoires were generated with immunoSEQ multiplex PCR, while TCRdb's copy carries only in-frame clones and drops some. There are 350,000 to 400,000 clones in the sample; about 14% occur only once, and approximately 0.019% lies in the top ten. The sequenced sample consisted of naive CD4+ T cells from blood. The receptors were gathered from a woman younger than 30 in good health.

The rearrangement links TRBV7-9 to TRBJ1-4; 8 bases align to TRBD1. J lost 3 bases, V lost 7 bases, and 4 bases had no gene match. In germline, CDR1 is SEHNR, CDR2 FQNEAQ (reference sequence). The CDR3 sequence is 14 residues long. The DNA of the CDR3 is TGTGCCAGCACCAAACAGGGGGCTAATGAAAAACTGTTTTTT. It translates to CASTKQGANEKLFF. Together with reference TRBV7-9 and TRBJ1-4, the CDR3 gives the full variable domain: DTGVSQNPRHKITKRGQNVTFRCDPISEHNRLYWYRQTLGQGPEFLTYFQNEAQLEKSRLLSDRFSAERPKGSFSTLEIQRTEQGDSAMYLCASTKQGANEKLFFGSGTQLSVL.

This chain links TRBV13 with TRBJ1-1; no definite D call. This CDR3 has 11 residues. V lost 5 bases and J 5 bases, leaving 6 bases between the germline ends. Germline V gives CDR1 PRHDT, CDR2 FYEKMQ (reference sequence). The CDR3 DNA follows: TGTGCCAGCAGCCCAGATACTGAAGCTTTCTTT. Translated, it gives CASSPDTEAFF.

The chain joins TRBV15 to TRBJ2-1, with D possibly being TRBD1 (6 bases). Germline values: CDR1 LNHNV, CDR2 YYDKDF (reference sequence). Trimming pared 0 bases from V and 3 bases from J, leaving 12 bases between. The CDR3 has 16 residues. The CDR3 spells CATSRDSRGLYNEQFF. The CDR3 nucleotides are TGTGCCACCAGCAGAGATTCCAGGGGCCTCTACAATGAGCAGTTCTTC.

The table lists this clone with a count of one. The rearrangement links TRBV15 to TRBJ2-3; D is unresolved. CDR3 length equals 12 residues. Looked up from germline, CDR1 is LNHNV and CDR2 is YYDKDF (reference sequence). V shed 4 bases and J shed 2 bases, with 4 bases lying between them. The CDR3: CATSTNTDTQYF. The DNA of the CDR3 is TGTGCCACCAGCACCAACACAGATACGCAGTATTTT.

In its sample, this clone was seen a few times. The J gene is TRBJ1-2, the V gene TRBV30; weak D call: TRBD1 (6 bases). Trimming took 2 bases from V and 4 from J, leaving 17 bases between them. Germline V gene data show CDR1 as GTSNPN and CDR2 as SVGIG (reference sequence). The CDR3 consists of 15 residues. The CDR3 region has the DNA TGTGCCTGGAGTCGAGGACAGTTTGCCATCTATGGCTACACCTTC. This translates into CAWSRGQFAIYGYTF.

V gene TRBV6-1 combines with J gene TRBJ1-5; maybe TRBD1 (6 bases). This CDR3 spans 16 amino acids. V gave up 3 bases and J gave up 5 bases, with 17 bases separating them. Germline CDR1 is MNHNS and CDR2 is SASEGT. The CDR3 region has the DNA TGTGCCAGCAGTGATATATTACAGGGTCGGTATCAGCCCCAGCATTTT. This gives the protein CASSDILQGRYQPQHF.

This clone was counted only a few times. The chain employs TRBV4-1 and TRBJ2-1, with D maybe TRBD1 (6 bases). Germline V CDR1 and CDR2: MGHRA, YSYEKL. Trimming removed 3 bases at V and 8 bases at J, with 29 bases between. The CDR3 is 19 amino acids. The DNA for the CDR3 is TGCGCCAGCAGCCAGCGACATGGGGGCCAGGCCTTAATGAGAGATGAGCAGTTCTTC. Protein sequence: CASSQRHGGQALMRDEQFF.

V and J are TRBV11-2 and TRBJ2-5; D gene ambiguous. This CDR3 has 14 residues. V lost 2 bases and J 2 bases, leaving 9 bases between the germline ends. Germline V gene lookup returns CDR1 SGHAT and CDR2 FQNNGV. The CDR3 DNA is TGTGCCAGCAGCTTATGGTCACAGCAAGAGACCCAGTACTTC. Its translation is CASSLWSQQETQYF.

The chain has TRBV29-1 and TRBJ2-7; TRBD2 matches 9 bases. The CDR3 runs 13 residues. In germline, CDR1 is SQVTM, CDR2 ANQGSEA. The ends lost 4 bases at V and 3 bases at J; junction bases unmatched: 4. CDR3: CSVALAGHYEQYF. The CDR3 coding sequence is TGCAGCGTTGCCCTAGCGGGGCACTACGAGCAGTACTTC.

The chain is built from TRBV2 and TRBJ2-4; tentative D call: TRBD2 (6 bases). The CDR3 extends over 12 amino acids. Germline V gene lookup returns CDR1 SNHLY and CDR2 FYNNEI. Trimming left V 4 bases short and J 15 bases short, with 16 bases between. The CDR3: CASSVEAEGGYF. The CDR3, as DNA: TGTGCCAGCAGTGTTGAGGCGGAGGGAGGGTACTTC.

This clone was seen only a few times. The rearrangement joins TRBV9 to TRBJ2-7; D is possibly TRBD1 (5 bases). V lost 0 bases and J 5 bases, leaving 12 bases between the germline ends. This CDR3 has 14 residues. Per germline, CDR1 SGDLS and CDR2 YYNGEE. CDR3 nucleotides: TGTGCCAGCAGCGTAGAGGGGTCATCCCACGAGCAGTACTTC. As protein: CASSVEGSSHEQYF.